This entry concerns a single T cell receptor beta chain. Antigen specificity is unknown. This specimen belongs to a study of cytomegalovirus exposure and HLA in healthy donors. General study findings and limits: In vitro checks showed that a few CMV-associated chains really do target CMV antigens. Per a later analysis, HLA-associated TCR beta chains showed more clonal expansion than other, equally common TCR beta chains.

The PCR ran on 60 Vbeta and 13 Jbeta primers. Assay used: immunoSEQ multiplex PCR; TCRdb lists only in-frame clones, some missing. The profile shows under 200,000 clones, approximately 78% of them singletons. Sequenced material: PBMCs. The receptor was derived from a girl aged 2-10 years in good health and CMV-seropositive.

The CDR3 coding sequence is TGTGCCACCCAGCGGGTTAGCACAGATACGCAGTATTTT. As protein: CATQRVSTDTQYF. This rearrangement joins TRBV6-5 to TRBJ2-3; maybe TRBD2 (6 bases). The V gene lost 10 bases and the J gene lost 0 bases, with 11 bases spanning the gap. The CDR3 length is 13 residues. Germline V gene lookup returns CDR1 MNHEY and CDR2 SVGAGI.